The rows below give T cell receptor beta chains drawn from one sample of a study of shared clonotypes between healthy human individuals. Generated by immunoSEQ multiplex PCR, the TCRdb table keeps only in-frame clones and is missing some. The table has more than 2,000,000 clones, roughly 92% seen once. The sample consisted of naive CD4+ T cells sorted from blood. The receptors stem from a man between 18 and 29 years old in good health. The CDR3 runs from the conserved cysteine through the conserved F or W. The D gene is left open where the match is weak. Only part of the rows carry a size: once, few, many, or a class if the clone is expanded.

v_call	clone_size	j_call	d_call	cdr3_nt	cdr3_aa
TRBV25-1	NA	TRBJ1-6	NA	TGTGCCAGCAGTGAGAACAGGCTCTCATCACCCCTCCACTTT	CASSENRLSSPLHF
TRBV5-4	NA	TRBJ2-7	NA	TGTGCCAGCAGCTTAGGAGGACCAGTTTACGAGCAGTACTTC	CASSLGGPVYEQYF
TRBV4-3	NA	TRBJ1-6	NA	TGCGCCAGCAGCCAAGATCGGCTCAGGAATTCACCCCTCCACTTT	CASSQDRLRNSPLHF
TRBV11-2	NA	TRBJ1-1	NA	TGTGCCAGCAGCTTAGTCGAGGATCCTGAAGCTTTCTTT	CASSLVEDPEAFF
TRBV29-1	NA	TRBJ2-5	NA	TGCAGCGTTAAGGGAGAGACCCAGTACTTC	CSVKGETQYF
TRBV6-1	NA	TRBJ1-5	NA	TGTGCCAGCAGATACCAGAGCAATCAGCCCCAGCATTTT	CASRYQSNQPQHF
TRBV6-1	once	TRBJ2-7	NA	TGTGCCAGCAAGGAGGGGGGGCTATACGAGCAGTACTTC	CASKEGGLYEQYF
TRBV18	NA	TRBJ2-7	TRBD1	TGTGCCAGCTCACCGACAGGGGGATACGAGCAGTACTTC	CASSPTGGYEQYF
TRBV7-2	NA	TRBJ1-2	NA	TGTGCCAGCAGTTCCCAACCCGACAGGCCCACCCCTAACTATGGCTACACCTTC	CASSSQPDRPTPNYGYTF
TRBV5-6	once	TRBJ1-6	TRBD1	TGTGCCAGCAGCCTGCCGGGACAGGGATATTCACCCCTCCACTTT	CASSLPGQGYSPLHF
TRBV9	NA	TRBJ1-6	NA	TGTGCCAGCAGCGTAACAGATTATAATTCACCCCTCCACTTT	CASSVTDYNSPLHF
TRBV7-3	NA	TRBJ2-1	TRBD2	TGTGCCAGCAGTGAAAGCGGGGGGCCTCAATACAATGAGCAGTTCTTC	CASSESGGPQYNEQFF
TRBV7-2	NA	TRBJ2-7	TRBD2	TGTGCCAGCAGCTTAGTTAGCGGGGGGGCCGTCCACGAGCAGTACTTC	CASSLVSGGAVHEQYF
TRBV18	NA	TRBJ2-2	NA	TGTGCCAGCTCACCACTTCAGAATTTGAACACCGGGGAGCTGTTTTTT	CASSPLQNLNTGELFF
TRBV10-1	NA	TRBJ2-3	NA	TGCGCCAGCAGCCCCGAAACAGATACGCAGTATTTT	CASSPETDTQYF
TRBV10-3	NA	TRBJ2-3	TRBD1	TGTGCCAGCCAGGGACAGGGAGGAGATACGCAGTATTTT	CASQGQGGDTQYF
TRBV2	once	TRBJ1-1	TRBD1	TGTGCCAGCAATGTCAGGGGGGCGCGGGACACTGAAGCTTTCTTT	CASNVRGARDTEAFF
TRBV5-1	NA	TRBJ2-2	TRBD2	TGCGCCAGCAGCTTGGCGGTCAAGTTGACTAGCGGGAACACCGGGGAGCTGTTTTTT	CASSLAVKLTSGNTGELFF
TRBV5-1	few	TRBJ1-6	TRBD1	TGCGCCAGCAGCCCGGGACAGGGGGACGCGCCCCTCCACTTT	CASSPGQGDAPLHF
TRBV7-6	NA	TRBJ2-1	NA	TGTGCCAGCAGCTTAGCGTCCGCGGGACCCTACAATGAGCAGTTCTTC	CASSLASAGPYNEQFF
TRBV11-2	NA	TRBJ2-3	TRBD1	TGTGCCAGCAGCACCACAGGGGGCCTCACAGATACGCAGTATTTT	CASSTTGGLTDTQYF
TRBV25-1	NA	TRBJ1-5	NA	TGTGCCAGCAGTCAGTCGGGTGAGGCTCAGCCCCAGCATTTT	CASSQSGEAQPQHF
TRBV5-4	NA	TRBJ2-1	NA	TGTGCCAGCAGCTTCGGGGAACGGTTATACAATGAGCAGTTCTTC	CASSFGERLYNEQFF
TRBV6-6	NA	TRBJ2-6	NA	TGTGCCAGCAGAGGAGGGGACCTCTCTGGGGCCAACGTCCTGACTTTC	CASRGGDLSGANVLTF